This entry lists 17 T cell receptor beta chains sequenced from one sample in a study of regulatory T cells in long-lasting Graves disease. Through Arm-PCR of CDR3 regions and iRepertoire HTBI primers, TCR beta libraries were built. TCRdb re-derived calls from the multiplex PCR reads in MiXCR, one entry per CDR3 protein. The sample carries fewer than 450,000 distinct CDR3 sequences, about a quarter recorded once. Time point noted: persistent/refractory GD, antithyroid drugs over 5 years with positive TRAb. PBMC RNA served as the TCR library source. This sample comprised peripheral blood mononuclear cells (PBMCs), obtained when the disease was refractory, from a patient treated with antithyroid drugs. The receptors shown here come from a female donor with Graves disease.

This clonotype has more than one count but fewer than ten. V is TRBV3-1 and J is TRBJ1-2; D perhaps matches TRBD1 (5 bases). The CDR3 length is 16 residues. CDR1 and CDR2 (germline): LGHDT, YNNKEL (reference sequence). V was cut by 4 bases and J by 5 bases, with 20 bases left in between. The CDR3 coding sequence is TGTGCCAGCAGCCTCCTGCAGCAGACAGCCCCTTATGGCTACACCTTC. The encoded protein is CASSLLQQTAPYGYTF. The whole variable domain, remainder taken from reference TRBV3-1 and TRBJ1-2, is DTAVSQTPKYLVTQMGNDKSIKCEQNLGHDTMYWYKQDSKKFLKIMFSYNNKELIINETVPNRFSPKSPDKAHLNLHINSLELGDSAVYFCASSLLQQTAPYGYTFGSGTRLTVV.

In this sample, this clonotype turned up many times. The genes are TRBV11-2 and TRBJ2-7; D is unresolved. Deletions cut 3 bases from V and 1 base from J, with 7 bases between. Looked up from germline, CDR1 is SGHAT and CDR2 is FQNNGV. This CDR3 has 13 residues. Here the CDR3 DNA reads TGTGCCAGCAGCTTTCGAGAATCCTACGAGCAGTACTTC. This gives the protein CASSFRESYEQYF.

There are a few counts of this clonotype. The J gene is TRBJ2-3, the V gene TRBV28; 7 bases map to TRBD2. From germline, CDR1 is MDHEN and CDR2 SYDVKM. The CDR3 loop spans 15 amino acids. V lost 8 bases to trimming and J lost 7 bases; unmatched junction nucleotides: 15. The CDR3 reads CASLPSWDYQNTQYF. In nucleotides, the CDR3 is TGTGCCAGCCTTCCGTCCTGGGACTATCAGAATACGCAGTATTTT.

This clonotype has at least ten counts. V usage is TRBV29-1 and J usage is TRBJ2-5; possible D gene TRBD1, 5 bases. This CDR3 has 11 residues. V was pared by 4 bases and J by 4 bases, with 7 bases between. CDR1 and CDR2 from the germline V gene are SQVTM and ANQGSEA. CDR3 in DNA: TGCAGCGTTGGTCAGGGAGAGACCCAGTACTTC. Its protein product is CSVGQGETQYF.

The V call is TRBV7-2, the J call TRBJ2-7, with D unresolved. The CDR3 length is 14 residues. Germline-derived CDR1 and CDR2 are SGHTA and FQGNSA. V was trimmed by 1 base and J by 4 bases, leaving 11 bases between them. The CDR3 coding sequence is TGTGCCAGCAGCTTAGGAGTTCGGCGGTACGAGCAGTACTTC. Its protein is CASSLGVRRYEQYF.

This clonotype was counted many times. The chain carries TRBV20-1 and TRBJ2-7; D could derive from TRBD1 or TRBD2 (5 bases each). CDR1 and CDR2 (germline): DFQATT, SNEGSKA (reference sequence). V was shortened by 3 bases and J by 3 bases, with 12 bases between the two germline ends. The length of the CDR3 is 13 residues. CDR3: CSASRGPNYEQYF. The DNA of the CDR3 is TGCAGTGCTAGTAGGGGACCGAACTACGAGCAGTACTTC.

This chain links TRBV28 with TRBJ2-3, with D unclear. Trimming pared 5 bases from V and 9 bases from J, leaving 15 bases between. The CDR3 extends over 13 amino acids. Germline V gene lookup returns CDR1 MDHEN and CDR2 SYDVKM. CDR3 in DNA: TGTGCCAGCAGTAAGGACCTATTGGGAACGCAGTATTTT. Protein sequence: CASSKDLLGTQYF.

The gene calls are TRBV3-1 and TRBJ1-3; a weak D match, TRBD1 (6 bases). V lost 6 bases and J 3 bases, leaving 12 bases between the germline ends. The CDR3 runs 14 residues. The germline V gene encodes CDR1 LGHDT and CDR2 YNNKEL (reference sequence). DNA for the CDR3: TGTGCCAGCAGTCCCGGGACACATGGAAACACCATATATTTT. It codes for CASSPGTHGNTIYF.

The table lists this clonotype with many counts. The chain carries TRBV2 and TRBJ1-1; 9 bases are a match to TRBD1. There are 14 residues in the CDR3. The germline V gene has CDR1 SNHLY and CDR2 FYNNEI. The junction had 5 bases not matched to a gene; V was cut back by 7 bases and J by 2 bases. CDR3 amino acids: CASTLGQGNTEAFF. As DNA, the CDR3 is TGTGCCAGCACTTTGGGACAGGGTAACACTGAAGCTTTCTTT. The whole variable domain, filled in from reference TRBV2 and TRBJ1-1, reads EPEVTQTPSHQVTQMGQEVILRCVPISNHLYFYWYRQILGQKVEFLVSFYNNEISEKSEIFDDQFSVERPDGSNFTLKIRSTKLEDSAMYFCASTLGQGNTEAFFGQGTRLTVV.

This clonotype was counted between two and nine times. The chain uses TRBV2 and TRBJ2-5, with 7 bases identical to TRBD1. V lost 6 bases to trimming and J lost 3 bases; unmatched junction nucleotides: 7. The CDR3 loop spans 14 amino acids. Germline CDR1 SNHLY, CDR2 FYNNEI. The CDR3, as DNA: TGTGCCAGCAGCTCCGGGACAGCCAAAGAGACCCAGTACTTC. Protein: CASSSGTAKETQYF.

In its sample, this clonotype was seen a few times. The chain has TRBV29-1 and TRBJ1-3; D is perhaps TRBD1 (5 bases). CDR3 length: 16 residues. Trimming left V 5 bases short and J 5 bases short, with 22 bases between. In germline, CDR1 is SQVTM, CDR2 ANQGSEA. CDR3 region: CSVMEGLQAGRNTIYF. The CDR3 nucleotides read TGCAGCGTTATGGAGGGTCTACAGGCTGGGAGAAACACCATATATTTT.

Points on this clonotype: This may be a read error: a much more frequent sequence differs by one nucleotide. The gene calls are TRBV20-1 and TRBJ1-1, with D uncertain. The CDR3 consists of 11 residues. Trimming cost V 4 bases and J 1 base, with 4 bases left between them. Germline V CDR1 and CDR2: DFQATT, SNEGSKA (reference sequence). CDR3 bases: TGCAGTGCTATACAGAACACTGAAGCTTTCTTT. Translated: CSAIQNTEAFF.

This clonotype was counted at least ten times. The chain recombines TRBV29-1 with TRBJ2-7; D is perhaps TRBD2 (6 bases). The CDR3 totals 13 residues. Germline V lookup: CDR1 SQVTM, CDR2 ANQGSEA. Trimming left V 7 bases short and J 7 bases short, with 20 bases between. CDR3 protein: CSGGGLPPMEQYF. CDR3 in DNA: TGCAGCGGGGGAGGACTACCCCCCATGGAGCAGTACTTC.

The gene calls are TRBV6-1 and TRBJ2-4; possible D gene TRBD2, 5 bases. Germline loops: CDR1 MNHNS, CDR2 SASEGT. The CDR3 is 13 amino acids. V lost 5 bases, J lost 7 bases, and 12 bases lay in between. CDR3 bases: TGTGCCAGCAGTCGCGCGAGGGAGAACATTCAGTACTTC. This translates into CASSRARENIQYF.

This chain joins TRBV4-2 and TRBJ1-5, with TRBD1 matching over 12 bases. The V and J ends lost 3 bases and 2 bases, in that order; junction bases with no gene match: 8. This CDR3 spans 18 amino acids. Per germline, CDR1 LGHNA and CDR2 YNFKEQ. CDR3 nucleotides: TGTGCCAGCAGCCAGTACACCGGGACAGGGGGCCGCAATCAGCCCCAGCATTTT. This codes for CASSQYTGTGGRNQPQHF.

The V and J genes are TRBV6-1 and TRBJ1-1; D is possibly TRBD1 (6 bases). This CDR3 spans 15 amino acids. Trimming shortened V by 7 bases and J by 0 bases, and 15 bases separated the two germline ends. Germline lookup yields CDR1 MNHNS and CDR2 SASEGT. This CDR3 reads CASKRGGRMNTEAFF. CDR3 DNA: TGTGCCAGCAAGAGGGGGGGAAGAATGAACACTGAAGCTTTCTTT.

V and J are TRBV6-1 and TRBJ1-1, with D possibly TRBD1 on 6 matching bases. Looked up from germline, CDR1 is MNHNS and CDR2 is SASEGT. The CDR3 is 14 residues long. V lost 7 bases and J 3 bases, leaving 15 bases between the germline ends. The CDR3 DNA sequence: TGTGCCAGCATCCAACAGGGTATCCACACTGAAGCTTTCTTT. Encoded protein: CASIQQGIHTEAFF.